Sequencing of this T cell receptor (beta chain) was carried out in a study of shared clonotypes between healthy human individuals. As to this clone: The antigen remains undetermined.

The authors divided CD4+ cells into CD45RA+ naive and CD45RA-negative memory subsets. Points from the study as a whole: Inspection by rarefaction showed sorted-subset sequencing to be incomplete despite large depth. The naive CD4 repertoires of four donors were compared, and around 4.9% of clonotypes were shared.

The germline V gene has CDR1 KGHSH and CDR2 LQKENI. V gave up 6 bases and J gave up 3 bases, with 18 bases separating them. CDR3 length: 15 amino acids. Only in-frame clones appear in the TCRdb table, and some are missing; sequencing was by immunoSEQ multiplex PCR. The table lists under 550,000 clones, 90% to 97% of them singletons, with about 0.054% in the top ten. Sequences were obtained from naive CD4+ T cells sorted from blood. As for subset: CD45RA+ positively selected. The receptor was derived from a woman between 25 and 40 years old in good health. The chain employs TRBV18 and TRBJ2-7; tentatively, D is TRBD1 or TRBD2 (5 bases each). CDR3 in DNA: TGTGCCAGCTCCACGGGGCAGGCGGGTGGCTACGAGCAGTACTTC. Translation gives CASSTGQAGGYEQYF.